This T cell receptor beta chain was identified in a study of blood T cell repertoires in COVID-19. In the study overall: The United States, Italy and Spain provided the acute and convalescent COVID-19 samples. T cells, B-cell-depleted T cells, or PBMCs supplied cDNA or gDNA.

In the original workflow: How many nucleated cells were present was estimated from reference gene primer amplification. The table came from immunoSEQ multiplex PCR; TCRdb's copy has only in-frame clones and leaves some out. V and J calls and clone size are copied from that table; D and trimming were computed from the DNA. The profile shows roughly 190,000 clones, just under 90% of them singletons. CDR3 length: 16 amino acids. J lost 3 bases, V lost 1 base, and 5 bases had no gene match. CDR1 and CDR2 from the germline V gene are SGHTA and FQGNSA. The sequence came from a man aged 18 to 30 with active or convalescent COVID-19. The specimen was peripheral blood. This chain links TRBV7-2 with TRBJ2-3; TRBD1 agrees at 9 bases. CDR3 bases: TGTGCCAGCAGCTTAGGGCCGGGACAGGGTACAGATACGCAGTATTTT. It encodes CASSLGPGQGTDTQYF.